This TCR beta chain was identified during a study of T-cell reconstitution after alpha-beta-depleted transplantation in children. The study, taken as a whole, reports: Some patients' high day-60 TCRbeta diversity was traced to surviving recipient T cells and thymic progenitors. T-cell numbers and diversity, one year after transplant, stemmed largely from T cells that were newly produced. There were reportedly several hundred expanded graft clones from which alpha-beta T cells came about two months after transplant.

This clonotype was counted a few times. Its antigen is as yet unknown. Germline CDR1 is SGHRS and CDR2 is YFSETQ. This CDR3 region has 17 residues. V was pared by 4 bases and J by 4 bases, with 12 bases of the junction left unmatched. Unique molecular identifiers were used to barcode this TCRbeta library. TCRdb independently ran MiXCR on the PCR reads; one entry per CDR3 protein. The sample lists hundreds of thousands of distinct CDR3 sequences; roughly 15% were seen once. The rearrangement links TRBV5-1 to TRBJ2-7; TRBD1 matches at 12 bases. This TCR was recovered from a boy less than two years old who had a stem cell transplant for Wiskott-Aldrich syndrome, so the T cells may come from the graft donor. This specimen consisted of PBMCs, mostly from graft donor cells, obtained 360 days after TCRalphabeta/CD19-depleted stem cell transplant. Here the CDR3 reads CASSILPGQGAPYEQYF. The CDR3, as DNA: TGCGCCAGCAGCATACTTCCGGGACAGGGGGCCCCATACGAGCAGTACTTC.